This T cell receptor (beta chain) is from a study of identifying expanded T cells in peripheral blood (dated by TCRdb to the late 2010s). Background on the whole study: Technical replicates were generated by sequencing separate aliquots of the same genomic DNA pool, with four replicates compared pairwise. The study at large found these results: The binomial model flagged about 1.2 differentially abundant clones between technical replicates, compared with 15 to 17 over approximately 2 weeks and 19 over roughly 4 weeks. Both the number of clones called differentially abundant and the false-positive rate were significantly reduced by the beta-binomial model across all healthy-donor time intervals. For all healthy donors, the variance in clone template counts between two-week samples rose significantly as total template count increased. The authors expected that over much longer intervals, such as months to years, biological variance in healthy repertoires might increase even further.

During the collection period, no immune events, such as infections, were documented for the healthy donors. To calibrate time-dependent variance in a beta-binomial model of T-cell clone differential abundance, blood repertoires from healthy donors were used as a training cohort. There were roughly 10 healthy donors in the training cohort, of whom 3 were female and 7 were male. Donor ages ranged from 29 to 64 years, with an average of about 41 years. Whole blood, obtained from a commercial supplier, was collected from each healthy donor at three time points spaced around two weeks apart. For immunosequencing, genomic DNA was extracted from unsorted whole blood. Here V drops 4 bases and J drops 7 bases, and the junction holds 14 bases not matched to any gene. CDR1 SQVTM and CDR2 ANQGSEA are derived from the germline V gene. The CDR3 goes from the cysteine to the phenylalanine over 15 residues. The sequence is cut down to CDR3 DNA, 45 bases in frame from base 1.

The immunoSEQ Assay, which uses bias-controlled multiplex PCR amplification of genomic DNA, was used to profile TCRbeta CDR3 regions. As for how the authors treated the data: The absolute abundance of each unique TCRbeta CDR3 region was quantified after sequences were collapsed and filtered. Differential abundance was tested with a binomial (Fisher-equivalent) model and with a beta-binomial model adding time-dependent variance fitted from healthy donors. Clones with fewer than 5 combined templates were excluded, and clones with Benjamini-Hochberg FDR below 0.01 were called differentially abundant. Beta-binomial variance was modeled as a function of total template count across the two samples using the form v = (b*log(k)+a)^2. Not all clones reach the TCRdb copy of this immuneACCESS table, which keeps in-frame sequences only. Checked studies attribute under half of the gap to unresolved V genes and leave the rest unexplained. Clone size and V and J calls were adopted from that table, with D and trimming inferred from the DNA. This sample is represented by about 86,000 clones; roughly 84% of them were singletons. 3.5% to 5.5% of the sample lies in the top ten.

Worth noting for this clone: Its binding antigen is unknown. One base away there is no much larger clone; base qualities are not given.

This receptor was identified in a person aged 18 to 75 in good health. The chain joins TRBV29-1 to TRBJ1-2, and 8 junction bases match TRBD1. Sequencing was done on a sample of blood. At the DNA level, the sequence is TGCAGCGTTGGCCAATCGAAGACAGGGGTGGGTGGCTACACCTTC. This yields the protein CSVGQSKTGVGGYTF.